This is a list of T cell receptor beta chains from one sample in a study of T cell responses to AZD1222 COVID-19 vaccine. Data came from immunoSEQ multiplex PCR; TCRdb stores just in-frame clones and leaves some out. Found here are about 110,000 clones, approximately 88% of them singletons; the top ten hold 9.5% to 15%. The sequencing here drew on peripheral blood, taken on day 0 of MenACWY control vaccination. Receptors originate from an adult in good health. The CDR3 runs from the conserved cysteine through the conserved F or W. Expanded clones are given a class, and other clones once, few, many or no size at all.

CDR3 protein: CASSLGQGYEQYF
J gene: TRBJ2-7
clone size: .
CDR3 length: 13
V gene: TRBV12-3/TRBV12-4

CDR3 protein: CASSMAGVGSYEQYF
J gene: TRBJ2-7
clone size: .
CDR3 length: 15
V gene: TRBV19

CDR3 protein: CASSEPAGSIRGAGNTIYF
J gene: TRBJ1-3
clone size: .
CDR3 length: 19
V gene: TRBV2

CDR3 protein: CASSFRDRGLLAFF
J gene: TRBJ1-1
clone size: .
CDR3 length: 14
V gene: TRBV5-6

CDR3 protein: CASSLVGGNYGYTF
J gene: TRBJ1-2
clone size: .
CDR3 length: 14
V gene: TRBV27

CDR3 protein: CASSRDGFSYEQYF
J gene: TRBJ2-7
clone size: .
CDR3 length: 14
V gene: TRBV7-6

CDR3 protein: CASSQDPRTGANSPLHF
J gene: TRBJ1-6
clone size: .
CDR3 length: 17
V gene: TRBV3-1/TRBV3-2

CDR3 protein: CASSLGRAHEQYF
J gene: TRBJ2-7
clone size: .
CDR3 length: 13
V gene: TRBV11-2

CDR3 protein: CASSYSTRGDTIYF
J gene: TRBJ1-3
clone size: .
CDR3 length: 14
V gene: TRBV6-6

CDR3 protein: CASSLDLAGQTGELFF
J gene: TRBJ2-2
clone size: .
CDR3 length: 16
V gene: TRBV5-1

CDR3 protein: CASSQERTTNEKLFF
J gene: TRBJ1-4
clone size: .
CDR3 length: 15
V gene: TRBV4-2

CDR3 protein: CASSQNGGRGLPREQYF
J gene: TRBJ2-7
clone size: .
CDR3 length: 17
V gene: TRBV3-1/TRBV3-2

CDR3 protein: CASSVDTRRGASTDTQYF
J gene: TRBJ2-3
clone size: .
CDR3 length: 18
V gene: TRBV9

CDR3 protein: CASSAGQGREKLFF
J gene: TRBJ1-4
clone size: .
CDR3 length: 14
V gene: TRBV11-2

CDR3 protein: CASSLGQDNQPQHF
J gene: TRBJ1-5
clone size: few
CDR3 length: 14
V gene: TRBV7-9

CDR3 protein: CASSPQGGWNTEAFF
J gene: TRBJ1-1
clone size: .
CDR3 length: 15
V gene: TRBV7-3

CDR3 protein: CASSGGQTSSYEQYF
J gene: TRBJ2-7
clone size: .
CDR3 length: 15
V gene: TRBV9

CDR3 protein: CASSVGPTGELFF
J gene: TRBJ2-2
clone size: .
CDR3 length: 13
V gene: TRBV9

CDR3 protein: CASSHRAGLNTEAFF
J gene: TRBJ1-1
clone size: .
CDR3 length: 15
V gene: TRBV3-1/TRBV3-2

CDR3 protein: CASTTGGARGYTF
J gene: TRBJ1-2
clone size: .
CDR3 length: 13
V gene: TRBV28

CDR3 protein: CASSLRFNGELFF
J gene: TRBJ2-2
clone size: few
CDR3 length: 13
V gene: TRBV9

CDR3 protein: CASSLDIRQGAPGETQYF
J gene: TRBJ2-5
clone size: .
CDR3 length: 18
V gene: TRBV11-2

CDR3 protein: CASKDSLNSNQPQHF
J gene: TRBJ1-5
clone size: .
CDR3 length: 15
V gene: TRBV28

CDR3 protein: CASSLASRTEAYEQYF
J gene: TRBJ2-7
clone size: .
CDR3 length: 16
V gene: TRBV11-3

CDR3 protein: CASSDKANYGYTF
J gene: TRBJ1-2
clone size: .
CDR3 length: 13
V gene: TRBV7-9

CDR3 protein: CATSRDFRGQGTHSNQPQHF
J gene: TRBJ1-5
clone size: .
CDR3 length: 20
V gene: TRBV15

CDR3 protein: CASSYRDRDQPQHF
J gene: TRBJ1-5
clone size: .
CDR3 length: 14
V gene: TRBV6-6